The 10 T cell receptor beta chains below come from one sample, sequenced in a study of PD-1 blockade in classical Hodgkin lymphoma. Profiled with immunoSEQ multiplex PCR; TCRdb holds only in-frame clones, not every one. The table has 30,000 to 45,000 clones, around 88% seen once. Every patient relapsed after autologous stem cell transplantation, and brentuximab vedotin exposure varied. The starting material was peripheral blood mononuclear cells (PBMCs), obtained before the second cycle of nivolumab. These receptor sequences come from a human donor with classical Hodgkin lymphoma.

V usage is TRBV5-1 and J usage is TRBJ2-7; 13 bases map to TRBD2. The CDR3 contains 14 residues. CDR1 and CDR2 from the germline V gene are SGHRS and YFSETQ. The trim removed 4 bases at V and 4 bases at J, leaving 2 bases unmatched. CDR3 nucleotide sequence: TGCGCCAGCAGCGGGACTAGCGGGACATACGAGCAGTACTTC. This codes for CASSGTSGTYEQYF.

This chain links TRBV19 with TRBJ2-1; D remains unclear. CDR1 LNHDA and CDR2 SQIVND come from the germline V gene (reference sequence). The length of the CDR3 is 16 residues. V was clipped by 1 base and J by 0 bases, with 10 bases between them. As DNA, the CDR3 is TGTGCCAGTAGTATAGTATCACCTAGCTCCTACAATGAGCAGTTCTTC. It specifies CASSIVSPSSYNEQFF.

The V call is TRBV6-6, the J call TRBJ1-1; D is ambiguous. The CDR3 consists of 15 residues. The V gene lost 2 bases and the J gene lost 0 bases, with 10 bases spanning the gap. Per the germline V gene, CDR1 is MNHNY and CDR2 is SVGAGI (reference sequence). The CDR3 region is CASSYPARVNTEAFF. The CDR3, as DNA: TGTGCCAGCAGTTACCCCGCACGAGTGAACACTGAAGCTTTCTTT.

This clone was counted once. The V and J genes are TRBV5-1 and TRBJ1-4; D gene uncertain. The germline CDR1 and CDR2 sequences are SGHRS and YFSETQ. The CDR3 is made up of 15 amino acids. The germline V and J ends were trimmed by 1 base and 0 bases, with 7 bases remaining between them. DNA of the CDR3: TGCGCCAGCAGCTTGAAGGGTGCAACTAATGAAAAACTGTTTTTT. Protein sequence: CASSLKGATNEKLFF. Drawing the rest from reference TRBV5-1 and TRBJ1-4, the complete variable domain is KAGVTQTPRYLIKTRGQQVTLSCSPISGHRSVSWYQQTPGQGLQFLFEYFSETQRNKGNFPGRFSGRQFSNSRSEMNVSTLELGDSALYLCASSLKGATNEKLFFGSGTQLSVL.

This clone rates as medium-sized. The CDR3 sequence: CASSELQQGAGEKLFF. The CDR3 region has the DNA TGTGCCAGCAGCGAGCTACAACAGGGGGCCGGTGAAAAACTGTTTTTT. The chain employs TRBV9 and TRBJ1-4, with TRBD1 matching over 9 bases. CDR1 and CDR2 (germline): SGDLS, YYNGEE. The CDR3 is 16 residues long. J lost 7 bases, V lost 3 bases, and 10 bases had no gene match.

The V and J genes are TRBV5-5 and TRBJ1-5; D perhaps matches TRBD1 (5 bases). The ends were cut back, 2 bases at V and 3 bases at J, with 9 bases in the middle. CDR1 is SGHKS, CDR2 YYEKEE, per germline (reference sequence). The CDR3 runs 14 residues. CDR3 in amino acids: CASSFLDNNQPQHF. DNA of the CDR3: TGTGCCAGCAGCTTCTTGGACAACAATCAGCCCCAGCATTTT.

CDR3 region: CASSQGKTAPSEKLFF. The CDR3 DNA reads as TGCGCCAGCAGCCAAGGTAAAACGGCCCCTTCGGAGAAACTGTTTTTT. V usage is TRBV4-1 and J usage is TRBJ1-4; no definite D call. CDR1 MGHRA and CDR2 YSYEKL come from the germline V gene. Trimming took 1 base from V and 11 from J, leaving 20 bases between them. CDR3 length: 16 amino acids.

This chain links TRBV5-1 with TRBJ2-7; possibly TRBD2 for D (6 bases). V dropped 0 bases and J dropped 3 bases, with 10 bases sitting between them. The germline gives CDR1 SGHRS, CDR2 YFSETQ. The CDR3 spans 14 residues. In nucleotides, the CDR3 is TGCGCCAGCAGCTTGGCCGCGGGAAACTACGAGCAGTACTTC. Translating it yields CASSLAAGNYEQYF.

This chain uses TRBV28 with TRBJ2-3, with D perhaps matching TRBD2 (5 bases). The CDR3 spans 14 residues. CDR1 MDHEN and CDR2 SYDVKM come from the germline V gene. With 6 bases removed from V and 7 bases from J, the gap between germline ends came to 17 bases. The CDR3 here is CASRPTSSLNTQYF. The DNA for the CDR3 is TGTGCCAGCAGGCCCACTAGTAGTTTGAATACGCAGTATTTT.

The chain joins TRBV13 to TRBJ2-7; D is undetermined. The CDR3 has 13 amino acids. V lost 0 bases, J lost 3 bases, and 6 bases lay in between. Germline CDR1 is PRHDT and CDR2 is FYEKMQ (reference sequence). The CDR3 here is CASSLGRVYEQYF. CDR3 nucleotides: TGTGCCAGCAGCTTAGGCCGGGTCTACGAGCAGTACTTC.